This entry lists 18 T cell receptor beta chains sequenced from one sample in a study of human T cells and chemical hapten exposure. TCRdb re-derived calls from the RACE reads in MiXCR, one entry per CDR3 protein. The sample includes some 91,000 distinct CDR3 sequences, 9.5% to 15% seen only once; the top ten take approximately 2%. Stated time point: patch test 1, 2 weeks after DPC sensitization. Treatment: therapeutic diphenylcyclopropenone sensitization with weekly scalp DPC. The specimen comprised whole blood, sampled in connection with sensitization to the hapten diphenylcyclopropenone (DPC). Receptors originate from a woman in her thirties or forties with alopecia areata. Some clones in this sample may be carry-over from other donors' samples.

V and J are TRBV7-2 and TRBJ2-7, with 8 bases fitting TRBD1. The J segment lost 1 base and the V segment lost 6 bases, leaving 5 bases of the junction unmatched. The CDR3 is made up of 14 amino acids. Per germline, CDR1 SGHTA and CDR2 FQGNSA. For the CDR3, the DNA is TGTGCCAGCAGGCTCCGGGACAGGTCCTACGAGCAGTACTTC. Protein: CASRLRDRSYEQYF.

The chain is built from TRBV20-1 and TRBJ2-5, with 10 bases fitting TRBD2. Germline CDR1 is DFQATT and CDR2 is SNEGSKA (reference sequence). This CDR3 is 14 amino acids long. Trimming removed 2 bases from V and 1 base from J; junction bases left unmatched: 1. CDR3 sequence (DNA): TGCAGTGCTAGAAGGACTAGCGGCCAAGAGACCCAGTACTTC. It yields the protein CSARRTSGQETQYF.

This clonotype was counted a few times. The rearrangement uses TRBV7-2 and TRBJ1-1, with D perhaps matching TRBD1 (5 bases). The V end lost 3 bases, the J end lost 7 bases, and 18 bases lay between the germline ends. The CDR3 has 15 residues. Germline assignment: CDR1 SGHTA and CDR2 FQGNSA. Here the CDR3 DNA reads TGTGCCAGCAGCTTGGGGGGATACTCCCAAGGTGAAGCTTTCTTT. Residues: CASSLGGYSQGEAFF.

This clonotype has just a few counts. The CDR3 bases are TGTGCCAGTTTGGGCGGGCTCACAGATACGCAGTATTTT. Translated: CASLGGLTDTQYF. The chain couples TRBV28 to TRBJ2-3, with TRBD2 as a possible D gene (5 bases). V lost 9 bases and J 2 bases, leaving 12 bases between the germline ends. The CDR3 is made up of 13 amino acids. CDR1 is MDHEN, CDR2 SYDVKM, per germline.

This clonotype was seen only a few times. The rearrangement links TRBV9 to TRBJ2-3; 7 nucleotides agree with TRBD2. J lost 5 bases, V lost 1 base, and 7 bases had no gene match. The length of the CDR3 is 15 residues. CDR1 is SGDLS and CDR2 is YYNGEE in the germline V gene. The CDR3 coding sequence is TGTGCCAGCAGCGTATCGAGCGGGATAGAAGATACGCAGTATTTT. Translated, it gives CASSVSSGIEDTQYF.

Only a few counts were recorded for this clonotype. The rearrangement uses TRBV19 and TRBJ2-4; the D gene is possibly TRBD1 (6 bases). Germline values: CDR1 LNHDA, CDR2 SQIVND (reference sequence). The V and J ends lost 1 base and 6 bases respectively, with 16 bases between them. This CDR3 is built from 16 residues. This CDR3 reads CASSIGTARSLNIQYF. The CDR3 DNA is TGTGCCAGTAGTATAGGGACAGCCCGCAGCTTAAACATTCAGTACTTC. Full variable domain (missing parts from reference TRBV19 and TRBJ2-4): DGGITQSPKYLFRKEGQNVTLSCEQNLNHDAMYWYRQDPGQGLRLIYYSQIVNDFQKGDIAEGYSVSREKKESFPLTVTSAQKNPTAFYLCASSIGTARSLNIQYFGAGTRLSVL.

V usage is TRBV3-1 and J usage is TRBJ1-1; no clear D gene. Germline-derived CDR1 and CDR2 are LGHDT and YNNKEL (reference sequence). CDR3 length: 15 amino acids. V dropped 0 bases and J dropped 1 base, with 9 bases sitting between them. CDR3 bases: TGTGCCAGCAGCCAAGAGCCGGGGAGGAACACTGAAGCTTTCTTT. Translating it yields CASSQEPGRNTEAFF.

This clonotype was detected a few times. V usage is TRBV29-1 and J usage is TRBJ2-7; D is possibly TRBD2 (5 bases). V was cut by 0 bases and J by 1 base, with 10 bases left in between. Germline V lookup: CDR1 SQVTM, CDR2 ANQGSEA. CDR3 size: 14 residues. The CDR3 loop reads CSVEDRGPSYEQYF. The CDR3 DNA follows: TGCAGCGTTGAAGATCGGGGTCCGTCCTACGAGCAGTACTTC.

There are many counts of this clonotype. This sequence joins TRBV9 and TRBJ2-3, with D possibly matching TRBD1 (6 bases). The germline V and J ends were trimmed by 0 bases and 3 bases, with 11 bases remaining between them. In germline, CDR1 is SGDLS, CDR2 YYNGEE. This CDR3 spans 15 amino acids. CDR3 sequence (DNA): TGTGCCAGCAGCGTAGATCAGGGGCGGACAGATACGCAGTATTTT. Protein: CASSVDQGRTDTQYF.

The chain combines TRBV7-8 with TRBJ2-2; D remains unclear. Trimming took off 4 bases at V and 6 bases at J, with 3 bases between the two ends. Germline V gene lookup returns CDR1 SGHVS and CDR2 FQNEAQ. The CDR3 is 11 amino acids. The CDR3 here is CASSYAGELFF. The CDR3 region has the DNA TGTGCCAGCAGCTATGCCGGGGAGCTGTTTTTT. Variable domain in full (rest from reference TRBV7-8 and TRBJ2-2): GAGVSQSPRYKVAKRGQDVALRCDPISGHVSLFWYQQALGQGPEFLTYFQNEAQLDKSGLPSDRFFAERPEGSVSTLKIQRTQQEDSAVYLCASSYAGELFFGEGSRLTVL.

The V gene is TRBV20-1, the J gene TRBJ2-1, with unresolved D. Germline V gives CDR1 DFQATT, CDR2 SNEGSKA (reference sequence). V lost 5 bases, J lost 8 bases, and 16 bases lay in between. This CDR3 is built from 13 residues. CDR3 bases: TGCAGTGCTCCCCGAGGCGGTGGGGATGAGCAGTTCTTC. This gives the protein CSAPRGGGDEQFF.

There are many counts of this clonotype. This sequence joins TRBV7-8 and TRBJ2-2, with 12 bases identical to TRBD2. Germline V gene sequence: CDR1 SGHVS, CDR2 FQNEAQ. V shed 0 bases, J shed 5 bases, and the junction held 10 bases outside the gene matches. The CDR3 is 19 residues long. The CDR3 DNA follows: TGTGCCAGCAGCTTAGCGCGGCCTAGCGGGAGGGTAAAAACCGGGGAGCTGTTTTTT. It yields the protein CASSLARPSGRVKTGELFF.

This clonotype was counted a few times. V is TRBV5-5 and J is TRBJ2-5; 7 nucleotides agree with TRBD1. V dropped 3 bases and J dropped 4; count of bases not matched to a gene: 3. The CDR3 runs to 13 residues. Germline V gene sequence: CDR1 SGHKS, CDR2 YYEKEE (reference sequence). CDR3 sequence: CASSSGTAETQYF. The CDR3 DNA is TGTGCCAGCAGCTCCGGGACAGCAGAGACCCAGTACTTC.

The V and J genes are TRBV6-5 and TRBJ1-5; no clear D. V lost 4 bases to trimming and J lost 4 bases, with 17 bases between them. This CDR3 has 16 amino acids. CDR1 is MNHEY and CDR2 is SVGAGI in the germline V gene. CDR3: CASSSRRGTVNQPQHF. The CDR3 DNA sequence: TGTGCCAGCAGTTCCAGGCGGGGAACGGTAAATCAGCCCCAGCATTTT.

The chain links TRBV5-1 to TRBJ2-3; maybe TRBD1 (6 bases). The CDR3 contains 15 residues. CDR1 and CDR2 (germline): SGHRS, YFSETQ. V was clipped by 3 bases and J by 1 base, with 12 bases between them. The CDR3 DNA follows: TGCGCCAGCAGCTACAGGACAGCGGGCACAGATACGCAGTATTTT. Amino acid sequence: CASSYRTAGTDTQYF.

The chain is built from TRBV29-1 and TRBJ2-7; TRBD2 might be the D (6 bases). CDR1 and CDR2 from the germline V gene are SQVTM and ANQGSEA. This CDR3 has 15 amino acids. Deletions cut 4 bases from V and 0 bases from J, with 16 bases between. CDR3 in amino acids: CSVVGPGGISYEQYF. CDR3 DNA: TGCAGCGTTGTGGGACCCGGCGGGATCTCCTACGAGCAGTACTTC.

Ten or more counts support this clonotype. The chain uses TRBV29-1 and TRBJ2-5; tentatively, D is TRBD1 (7 bases). Trimming took 6 bases from V and 5 from J, leaving 16 bases between them. The germline CDR1 and CDR2 sequences are SQVTM and ANQGSEA. This CDR3 region has 13 residues. The CDR3 sequence is CSVLLPGGETQYF. In nucleotides, the CDR3 is TGCAGCGTCCTACTACCAGGGGGGGAGACCCAGTACTTC.

This sequence joins TRBV18 and TRBJ2-2; unclear D gene. Germline V CDR1 and CDR2: KGHSH, LQKENI. V lost 6 bases to trimming and J lost 7 bases, with 15 bases between them. CDR3 length equals 14 residues. The CDR3 reads CASSRTGSRGELFF. The CDR3 DNA follows: TGTGCCAGCTCCCGTACCGGGTCTCGCGGGGAGCTGTTTTTT.